This record looks at one T cell receptor (beta chain) sequence and its context. This sample is drawn from a study of shared clonotypes between healthy human individuals. Method: immunoSEQ multiplex PCR; TCRdb's copy keeps in-frame clones and lacks some. The data hold 2 million to 2.5 million clones, with more than 80% observed a single time. This receptor was taken from a man aged 18 to 30 in good health. Some clones in this sample may be carry-over from other donors' samples. Sequencing used naive CD4+ T cells from PBMCs. The subset: CD45RA+ positively selected.

The CDR3 DNA is TGCGCCAGCAGCTTGCGCGTTAGCGGATCCTACAATGAGCAGTTCTTC. Translating it yields CASSLRVSGSYNEQFF. J is TRBJ2-1 and V is TRBV5-1, with a possible D match to TRBD2 (6 bases). Looked up from germline, CDR1 is SGHRS and CDR2 is YFSETQ. The CDR3 extends over 16 amino acids. V was pared by 1 base and J by 1 base, with 12 bases between.